This T cell receptor beta chain was retrieved from a study of cytomegalovirus exposure and HLA in healthy donors. PCR employed 60 Vbeta and 13 Jbeta primers. Produced via immunoSEQ multiplex PCR; TCRdb's table is partial and in-frame only. The sample holds over 80,000 clones, 75% to 80% seen once. CDR3 length equals 13 residues. Germline loops: CDR1 MNHEY, CDR2 SMNVEV (reference sequence). Trimming shortened V by 2 bases and J by 7 bases, and 9 bases separated the two germline ends. The V gene is TRBV27, the J gene TRBJ1-5; no firm D call. The sample comprised PBMCs. This TCR derives from a female donor in good health and CMV-seronegative. CDR3 in DNA: TGTGCCAGCAGTTTAAGCGGAGGGCAGCCCCAGCATTTT. The encoded protein is CASSLSGGQPQHF.